The clone carrying this TCR beta chain occurred many times. The target antigen is unknown. Germline lookup yields CDR1 MNHEY and CDR2 SMNVEV (reference sequence). After removal of 0 bases from V and 4 bases from J, the junction contained 2 bases not matched to a gene. The CDR3 spans 15 residues. The data stem from a study of identical twins. Study-level points and caveats: Beta out-of-frame sequences displayed a weaker excess of sharing between twins.

Using its own MiXCR run on the 5' RACE reads, TCRdb lists one record per CDR3 protein. The sample includes hundreds of thousands of distinct CDR3 sequences, approximately 13% seen only once; the top ten take around 1.5%. These sequences were also reported in another study, on yellow fever vaccine responses in identical twins.

This clonotype was sampled from a woman under 30 in good health. Sample: PBMCs. The chain employs TRBV27 and TRBJ2-5; TRBD1 agrees at 10 bases. The CDR3 bases are TGTGCCAGCAGTTTATCAGGGACAGGGGCAGAGACCCAGTACTTC. It encodes CASSLSGTGAETQYF.